The rows below give T cell receptor beta chains drawn from one sample of a study of T cell responses to AZD1222 COVID-19 vaccine. Measured with immunoSEQ multiplex PCR; TCRdb has only the in-frame clones, and not every one. This sample yields around 130,000 clones, of which just over 85% are seen a single time; less than 15% belongs to the top ten. The material was peripheral blood, obtained on day 0 of AZD1222 vaccination. The source of these receptors is an adult in good health. Each CDR3 is given with its conserved first and last residue. The D gene is left open where the match is weak. Clone size is shown for a subset of rows, as once, few, many or a class of expanded clone.

D	V	J	size	CDR3	DNA
.	TRBV11-1	TRBJ1-5	.	CASSLDSGPQHF	TGTGCCAGCAGCTTGGACAGTGGGCCCCAGCATTTT
TRBD2	TRBV25-1	TRBJ2-2	.	CASSDTSGRGTGELFF	TGTGCCAGCAGTGACACTAGCGGGAGAGGGACCGGGGAGCTGTTTTTT
TRBD2	TRBV7-2	TRBJ2-1	.	CASSGGTSGIYNEQFF	TGTGCCAGCAGCGGGGGCACTAGCGGGATTTACAATGAGCAGTTCTTC
.	TRBV3-1/TRBV3-2	TRBJ2-3	.	CASSPQPPGSSTDTQYF	TGTGCCAGCAGCCCGCAGCCCCCGGGGTCTAGCACAGATACGCAGTATTTT
TRBD2	TRBV2	TRBJ2-3	.	CASSPGTRGGTDTQYF	TGTGCCAGCAGTCCGGGGACCCGGGGGGGAACAGATACGCAGTATTTT
TRBD1	TRBV19	TRBJ1-5	.	CATRQGFQPQHF	TGTGCCACCAGACAGGGGTTCCAGCCCCAGCATTTT
TRBD2	TRBV10-2	TRBJ2-1	.	CASSAGTSGSIDEQFF	TGCGCCAGCAGCGCCGGGACTAGCGGGAGTATCGATGAGCAGTTCTTC
TRBD2	TRBV7-6	TRBJ2-1	.	CASALLAGGHNEQFF	TGTGCCAGCGCATTATTAGCGGGGGGTCACAATGAGCAGTTCTTC
TRBD1	TRBV6-5	TRBJ1-4	.	CASRPPGGGEKLFF	TGTGCCAGCAGACCACCAGGGGGTGGGGAAAAACTGTTTTTT
TRBD1	TRBV7-9	TRBJ1-2	.	CASSTPDRGYGYTF	TGTGCCAGCAGCACCCCGGACAGGGGTTACGGCTACACCTTC
TRBD2	TRBV19	TRBJ2-2	.	CASSIASGAVTGELFF	TGTGCCAGTAGTATAGCGAGCGGGGCGGTCACCGGGGAGCTGTTTTTT
.	TRBV18	TRBJ1-2	.	CASSPPSQGVHYGYTF	TGTGCCAGCTCACCACCGTCACAGGGAGTTCACTATGGCTACACCTTC
TRBD1	TRBV5-1	TRBJ1-2	.	CASSIGTGRDYGYTF	TGCGCCAGCAGCATCGGGACAGGCCGGGACTATGGCTACACCTTC
.	TRBV27	TRBJ1-4	.	CASSTEGGVEKLFF	TGTGCCAGCAGCACGGAGGGGGGCGTGGAAAAACTGTTTTTT
.	TRBV6-1	TRBJ2-2	.	CASSELGTGELFF	TGTGCCAGCAGTGAACTGGGTACCGGGGAGCTGTTTTTT
TRBD1	TRBV5-1	TRBJ2-2	.	CASSQHPDRADTGELFF	TGCGCCAGCAGCCAACACCCGGACAGGGCCGACACCGGGGAGCTGTTTTTT
.	TRBV27	TRBJ1-2	.	CASRATGLGYGYTF	TGTGCCAGCAGGGCGACGGGCCTCGGCTATGGCTACACCTTC
TRBD1	TRBV5-5	TRBJ1-4	.	CASSPGQGRTKLFF	TGTGCCAGCAGCCCTGGACAGGGTCGGACAAAACTGTTTTTT
TRBD1	TRBV7-8	TRBJ1-6	.	CASSPDRGLSPLHF	TGTGCCAGCAGCCCTGACAGGGGGCTTTCACCCCTCCACTTT
TRBD1	TRBV19	TRBJ2-2	few	CASRRTGGPGELFF	TGTGCCAGTAGGAGGACAGGGGGCCCCGGGGAGCTGTTTTTT
TRBD2	TRBV7-9	TRBJ2-7	.	CASSATGTSGMYEQYF	TGTGCCAGCAGCGCCACCGGGACTAGCGGGATGTACGAGCAGTACTTC
TRBD1	TRBV3-1/TRBV3-2	TRBJ1-2	once	CASSPQGGRYGYTF	TGTGCCAGCAGCCCGCAGGGGGGTAGGTATGGCTACACCTTC
TRBD1	TRBV7-2	TRBJ1-1	.	CASSRRQGAIEAFF	TGTGCCAGCAGCCGTCGACAGGGGGCAATTGAAGCTTTCTTT
.	TRBV18	TRBJ1-4	.	CASSSQDREKLFF	TGTGCCAGCTCATCACAGGACCGTGAAAAACTGTTTTTT
TRBD2	TRBV7-9	TRBJ2-1	.	CASSWTSGAHNEQFF	TGTGCCAGCAGCTGGACTAGCGGTGCCCACAATGAGCAGTTCTTC
.	TRBV29-1	TRBJ1-1	.	CSAEFRVETEAFF	TGCAGCGCAGAATTCAGGGTGGAAACTGAAGCTTTCTTT
.	TRBV24-1	TRBJ1-5	once	CATPPPGRAGQPQHF	TGTGCCACCCCACCCCCCGGCAGGGCGGGACAGCCCCAGCATTTT
.	TRBV12-2	TRBJ1-1	.	CASRPGRQGAIKNTEAFF	TGTGCAAGTCGCCCGGGCCGACAGGGGGCTATTAAGAACACTGAAGCTTTCTTT
TRBD1	TRBV7-8	TRBJ2-6	.	CASSSHRWRDRGLVGANVLTF	TGTGCCAGCAGCTCCCACCGATGGAGGGACAGGGGGCTAGTGGGGGCCAACGTCCTGACTTTC
.	TRBV24-1	TRBJ2-7	.	CATSDSESYEQYF	TGTGCCACCAGTGACTCAGAATCCTACGAGCAGTACTTC
TRBD2	TRBV11-2	TRBJ2-1	.	CASSLLAGAYNEQFF	TGTGCCAGCAGCTTACTAGCGGGAGCCTATAATGAGCAGTTCTTC
TRBD2	TRBV4-3	TRBJ2-3	.	CASSQYSGADTQYF	TGCGCCAGCAGCCAATATAGCGGGGCAGATACGCAGTATTTT
.	TRBV3-1/TRBV3-2	TRBJ1-1	.	CASSPPGSDAFF	TGTGCCAGCAGCCCTCCGGGCTCAGACGCTTTCTTT
TRBD2	TRBV6-5	TRBJ2-1	.	CASYSGGHNEQFF	TGTGCCAGCTATTCGGGAGGGCACAATGAGCAGTTCTTC
TRBD1	TRBV6-1	TRBJ1-2	.	CASREEGQGDGYTF	TGTGCCAGCAGGGAAGAAGGACAGGGTGATGGCTACACCTTC
.	TRBV27	TRBJ1-6	.	CASSLESGTDNSPLHF	TGTGCCAGCAGTTTAGAATCGGGGACGGATAATTCACCCCTCCACTTT
.	TRBV4-2	TRBJ2-1	.	CASSQGPPNEQFF	TGTGCCAGCAGCCAGGGGCCACCTAACGAGCAGTTCTTC
TRBD1	TRBV6-5	TRBJ2-7	.	CASSYSRDRASGEQYF	TGTGCCAGCAGTTACTCTCGGGACAGGGCATCAGGCGAGCAGTACTTC
TRBD1	TRBV5-4	TRBJ2-1	few	CASSRVGTGLNEQFF	TGTGCCAGCAGCAGGGTGGGGACAGGGTTGAATGAGCAGTTCTTC
.	TRBV5-1	TRBJ2-6	.	CASSLGGAGANVLTF	TGCGCCAGCAGCTTGGGGGGTGCTGGGGCCAACGTCCTGACTTTC
TRBD1	TRBV5-5	TRBJ2-5	.	CASSWIDRGVETQYF	TGTGCCAGCAGCTGGATCGACAGGGGGGTAGAGACCCAGTACTTC
.	TRBV7-9	TRBJ2-7	.	CASSLNREVGEQYF	TGTGCCAGCAGCTTAAACAGGGAGGTGGGCGAGCAGTACTTC
TRBD2	TRBV18	TRBJ2-2	.	CASSLSIAGESGELFF	TGTGCCAGCTCACTTTCTATAGCGGGAGAATCCGGGGAGCTGTTTTTT
TRBD1	TRBV9	TRBJ1-4	once	CASSGDTGTVTNEKLFF	TGTGCCAGCAGCGGGGACACCGGGACAGTGACCAATGAAAAACTGTTTTTT
TRBD1	TRBV7-3	TRBJ2-7	.	CASSPYGTGDSYEQYF	TGTGCCAGCAGCCCCTACGGGACAGGGGATTCCTACGAGCAGTACTTC